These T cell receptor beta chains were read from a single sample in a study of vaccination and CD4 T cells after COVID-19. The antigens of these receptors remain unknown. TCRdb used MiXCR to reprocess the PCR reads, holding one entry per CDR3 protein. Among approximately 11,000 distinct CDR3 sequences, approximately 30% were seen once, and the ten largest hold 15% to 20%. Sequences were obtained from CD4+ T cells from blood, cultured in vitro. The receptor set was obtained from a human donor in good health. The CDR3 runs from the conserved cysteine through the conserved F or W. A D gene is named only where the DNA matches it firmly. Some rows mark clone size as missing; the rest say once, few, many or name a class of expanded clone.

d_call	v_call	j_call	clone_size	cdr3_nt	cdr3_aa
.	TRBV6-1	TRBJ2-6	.	TGTGCCAGCAGCCCAGGGATGGGAGTCTCTGGGGCCAACGTCCTGACTTTC	CASSPGMGVSGANVLTF
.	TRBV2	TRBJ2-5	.	TGTGCCAGCAGTGAGAGGGAGCAAGAGACCCAGTACTTC	CASSEREQETQYF
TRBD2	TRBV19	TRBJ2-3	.	TGTGCCAGTAGTAAAGGGACTAGCGGGGCCACGGATACGCAGTATTTT	CASSKGTSGATDTQYF
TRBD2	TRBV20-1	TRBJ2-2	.	TGCAGTGCTAGATCGAGCGGGAGGGGGACCGGGGAGCTGTTTTTT	CSARSSGRGTGELFF
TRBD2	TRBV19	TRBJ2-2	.	TGTGCCACCTGGACTAGCGGGAGGGGTACCGGGGAGCTGTTTTTT	CATWTSGRGTGELFF
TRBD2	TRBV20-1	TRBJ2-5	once	TGCAGTGCTGGCGGGTTGGGCGGACTAGCGGGAGAGGGCGTCCAAGAGACCCAGTACTTC	CSAGGLGGLAGEGVQETQYF
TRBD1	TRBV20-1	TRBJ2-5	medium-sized	TGCAGTGCAAGAGACAGGGGGCAGGAGACCCAGTACTTC	CSARDRGQETQYF
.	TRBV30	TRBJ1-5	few	TGTGCCTGGAGTCCGCAGGGTCGCAATCAGCCCCAGCATTTT	CAWSPQGRNQPQHF
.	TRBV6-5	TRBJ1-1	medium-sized	TGTGCCAGCAGTTACGCCCCGGGGGAGAACACTGAAGCTTTCTTT	CASSYAPGENTEAFF
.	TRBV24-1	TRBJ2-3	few	TGTGCCACCAGTGACTTCGCAGATACGCAGTATTTT	CATSDFADTQYF
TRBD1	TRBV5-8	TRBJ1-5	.	TGTGCCAGCAGCGTCGGGACAGGGCATCAGCCCCAGCATTTT	CASSVGTGHQPQHF
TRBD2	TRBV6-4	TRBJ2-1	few	TGTGCCAGCAGTGACTCGACTAGCGGGTACAATGAGCAGTTCTTC	CASSDSTSGYNEQFF
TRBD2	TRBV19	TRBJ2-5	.	TGTGCCAGTAGTACCAAAGCCGGGACTAGCGGGAGAGAGACCCAGTACTTC	CASSTKAGTSGRETQYF
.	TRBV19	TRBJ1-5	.	TGTGCCGGCCCTGTGGGGCTCTATAGCAATCAGCCCCAGCATTTT	CAGPVGLYSNQPQHF
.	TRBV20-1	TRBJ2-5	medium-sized	TGCAGTGCTAGAGGCGCAGGACAACAAGAGACCCAGTACTTC	CSARGAGQQETQYF
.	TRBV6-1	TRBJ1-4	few	TGTGCCACCAGCCCGGGGGACACTAATGAAAAACTGTTTTTT	CATSPGDTNEKLFF
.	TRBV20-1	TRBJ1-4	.	TGCAGTGCTAGAGAGACCGCGCCCAATGAAAAACTGTTTTTT	CSARETAPNEKLFF
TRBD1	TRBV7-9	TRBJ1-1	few	TGTGCCAGCAGCGGACAGGCCAACACTGAAGCTTTCTTT	CASSGQANTEAFF
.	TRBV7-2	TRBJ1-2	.	TGTGCCAGCAGCCCGCTCCACGGGGCACAGCACTATGGCTACACCTTC	CASSPLHGAQHYGYTF
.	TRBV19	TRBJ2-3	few	TGTGCCAGTAGTGGACTACGAGGTACAGATACGCAGTATTTT	CASSGLRGTDTQYF
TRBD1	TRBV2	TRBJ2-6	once	TGTGCCAGCAGTGACCCGGACAGGGAAATAGTCTCCGGGGCCAACGTCCTGACTTTC	CASSDPDREIVSGANVLTF
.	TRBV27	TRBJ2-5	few	TGTGCCAGCAGTTTCCGGGGTCGGGCAGAAGAGACCCAGTACTTC	CASSFRGRAEETQYF
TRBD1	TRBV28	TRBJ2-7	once	TGTGCCAGCAGTTTATGGGGACAGGTTAACTACGAGCAGTACTTC	CASSLWGQVNYEQYF
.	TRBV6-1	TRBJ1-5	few	TGTGCCAGCAGTGAAGTTGACAGCAATCAGCCCCAGCATTTT	CASSEVDSNQPQHF
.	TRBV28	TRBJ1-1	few	TGTGCCAGCAGTTTTGTCCGGGGGGTAGGAGGCACTGAAGCTTTCTTT	CASSFVRGVGGTEAFF
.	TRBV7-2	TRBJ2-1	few	TGTGCCAGCAGCCCTGCCCTCCAGTCCTACAATGAGCAGTTCTTC	CASSPALQSYNEQFF
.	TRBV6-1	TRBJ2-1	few	TGTGCCAGCATGAGTTGGGGCGGTGAGCAGTTCTTC	CASMSWGGEQFF
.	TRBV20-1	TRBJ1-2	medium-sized	TGCAGTCTTATACGGGATCCTAACTATGGCTACACCTTC	CSLIRDPNYGYTF
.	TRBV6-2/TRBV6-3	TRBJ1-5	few	TGTGCCAGCAGTTACTCGAGCAGGGCGGGATATAGCAATCAGCCCCAGCATTTT	CASSYSSRAGYSNQPQHF
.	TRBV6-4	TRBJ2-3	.	TGTGCCAGCAGTGACCGGATGACAGATACGCAGTATTTT	CASSDRMTDTQYF
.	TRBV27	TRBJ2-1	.	TGTGCCAGCAGTCGCCCTGGGCCCTACAATGAGCAGTTCTTC	CASSRPGPYNEQFF
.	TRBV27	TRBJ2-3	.	TGTGCCAGCAGTAGACTTACAGATACGCAGTATTTT	CASSRLTDTQYF
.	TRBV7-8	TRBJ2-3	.	TGTGCCAGCAGCTTAGTCTATCGCACAGATACGCAGTATTTT	CASSLVYRTDTQYF
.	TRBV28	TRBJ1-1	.	TGTGCCAGCAGCTCCAGAGGGGGGGGGACACGAAACACTGAAGCTTTCTTT	CASSSRGGGTRNTEAFF
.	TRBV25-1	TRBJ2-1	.	TGTGCCAGCAGTGAATATGTAGAGCAGTTCTTC	CASSEYVEQFF
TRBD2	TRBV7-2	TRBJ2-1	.	TGTGCCAGCAGACCAACTAGCGGGAGCTCCTACAATGAGCAGTTCTTC	CASRPTSGSSYNEQFF
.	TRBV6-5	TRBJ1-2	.	TGTGCCAGCAGTTACTCCATCCGGGACCCAAACTATGGCTACACCTTC	CASSYSIRDPNYGYTF
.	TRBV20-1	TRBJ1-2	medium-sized	TGCAGTGCTAGAGTCCGGGGCTACTATGGCTACACCTTC	CSARVRGYYGYTF
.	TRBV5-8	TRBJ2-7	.	TGTGCCAGCAGCTTGATTGGGTTTTCCTACGAGCAGTACTTC	CASSLIGFSYEQYF
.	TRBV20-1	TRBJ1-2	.	TGCAGTGCTAGAAAACAGGCTCGCGGCTACACCTTC	CSARKQARGYTF
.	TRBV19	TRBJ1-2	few	TGTGCCAGCCAGAGACAGCATTCTTATGGCTACACCTTC	CASQRQHSYGYTF
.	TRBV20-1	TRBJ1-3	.	TGCAGTGCTGGGAAAGGGAATCGCTCTGGAAACACCATATATTTT	CSAGKGNRSGNTIYF
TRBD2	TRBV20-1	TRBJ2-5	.	TGCAGTGGAATGGCTGGCGGGAGGGCCTGGGAGACCCAGTACTTC	CSGMAGGRAWETQYF
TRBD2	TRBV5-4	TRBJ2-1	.	TGTGCCAGCAGCTTGGGAAATAGCGGGACAACTAGGAATGAGCAGTTCTTC	CASSLGNSGTTRNEQFF
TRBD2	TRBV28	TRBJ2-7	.	TGTGCCAGCATTCCGGGGGGGTTCCTCCACGAGCAGTACTTC	CASIPGGFLHEQYF
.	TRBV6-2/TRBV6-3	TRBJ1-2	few	TGTGCCAGCAGCGGACCCGGAAAGGGCTACACCTTC	CASSGPGKGYTF
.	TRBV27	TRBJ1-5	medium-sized	TGTGCCAGCAGTCCAAGGGTTAATCAGCCCCAGCATTTT	CASSPRVNQPQHF
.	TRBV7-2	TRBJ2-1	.	TGTGCCAGCACCGTGGACGGGACCTCCTACAATGAGCAGTTCTTC	CASTVDGTSYNEQFF
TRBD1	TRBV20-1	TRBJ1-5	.	TGCAGTGCGGACAGGGGGCTGTTCCAGCCCCAGCATTTT	CSADRGLFQPQHF
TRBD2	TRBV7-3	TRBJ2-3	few	TGTGCCAGCAGCTTAACGGCGGGAGGTTTAGATACGCAGTATTTT	CASSLTAGGLDTQYF
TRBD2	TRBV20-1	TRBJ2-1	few	TGCAGTGCACCATCTAGCGGGAGGGCCAATGAGCAGTTCTTC	CSAPSSGRANEQFF
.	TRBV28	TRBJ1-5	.	TGTGCCAGCAGGGACTCCAATCAGCCCCAGCATTTT	CASRDSNQPQHF
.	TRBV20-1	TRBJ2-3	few	TGCAGTGGTGCTCCTCAGCGGGCTAGCACAGATACGCAGTATTTT	CSGAPQRASTDTQYF